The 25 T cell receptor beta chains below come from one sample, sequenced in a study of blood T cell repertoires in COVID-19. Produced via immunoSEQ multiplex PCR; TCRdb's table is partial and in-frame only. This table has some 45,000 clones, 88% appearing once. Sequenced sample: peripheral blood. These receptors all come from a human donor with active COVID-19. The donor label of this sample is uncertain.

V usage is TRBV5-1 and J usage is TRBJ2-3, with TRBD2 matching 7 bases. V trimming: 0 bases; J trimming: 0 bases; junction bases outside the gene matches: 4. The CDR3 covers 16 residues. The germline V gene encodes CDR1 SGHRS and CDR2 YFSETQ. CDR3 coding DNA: TGCGCCAGCAGCTTGGGATCTAGCGGTAGCACAGATACGCAGTATTTT. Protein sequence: CASSLGSSGSTDTQYF.

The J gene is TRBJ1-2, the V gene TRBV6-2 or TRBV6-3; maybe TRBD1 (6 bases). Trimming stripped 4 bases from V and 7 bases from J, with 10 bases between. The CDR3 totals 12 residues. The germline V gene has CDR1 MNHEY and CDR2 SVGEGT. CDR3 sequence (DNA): TGTGCCAGCAGTTTCCACAGGGTTGGCTACACCTTC. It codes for CASSFHRVGYTF.

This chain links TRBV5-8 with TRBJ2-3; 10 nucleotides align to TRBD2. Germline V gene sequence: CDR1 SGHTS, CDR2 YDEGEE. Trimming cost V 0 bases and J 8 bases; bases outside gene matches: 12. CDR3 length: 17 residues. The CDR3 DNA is TGTGCCAGCAGCTTGGCCTTAGCGGGAGGCCGCCGAGGTACGCAGTATTTT. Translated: CASSLALAGGRRGTQYF.

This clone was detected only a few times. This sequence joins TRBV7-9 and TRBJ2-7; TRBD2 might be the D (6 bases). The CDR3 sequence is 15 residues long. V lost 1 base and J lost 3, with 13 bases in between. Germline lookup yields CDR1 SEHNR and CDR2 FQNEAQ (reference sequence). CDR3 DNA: TGTGCCAGCAGCTTAGGGTCGGGGGTGGTCTACGAGCAGTACTTC. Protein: CASSLGSGVVYEQYF.

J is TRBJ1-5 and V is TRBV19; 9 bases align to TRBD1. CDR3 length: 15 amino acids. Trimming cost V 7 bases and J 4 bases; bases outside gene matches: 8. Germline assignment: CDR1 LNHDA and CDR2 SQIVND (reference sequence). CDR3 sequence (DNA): TGTGCCAGTATGGTCATAGGGACAGGGAATCAGCCCCAGCATTTT. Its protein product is CASMVIGTGNQPQHF.

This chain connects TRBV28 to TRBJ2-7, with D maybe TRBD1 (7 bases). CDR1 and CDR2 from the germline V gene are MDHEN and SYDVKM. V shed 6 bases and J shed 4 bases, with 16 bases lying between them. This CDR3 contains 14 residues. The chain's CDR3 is CASSPGGQRYEQYF. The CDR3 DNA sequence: TGTGCCAGCAGCCCAGGGGGGCAGAGGTACGAGCAGTACTTC.

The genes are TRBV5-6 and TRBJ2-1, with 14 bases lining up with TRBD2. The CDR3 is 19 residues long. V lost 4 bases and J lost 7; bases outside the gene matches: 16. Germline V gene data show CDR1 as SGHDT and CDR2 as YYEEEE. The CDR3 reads CASSGLAGGTRPSDNEQFF. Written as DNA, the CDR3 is TGTGCCAGCAGCGGACTAGCGGGGGGAACCCGACCGTCTGATAATGAGCAGTTCTTC.

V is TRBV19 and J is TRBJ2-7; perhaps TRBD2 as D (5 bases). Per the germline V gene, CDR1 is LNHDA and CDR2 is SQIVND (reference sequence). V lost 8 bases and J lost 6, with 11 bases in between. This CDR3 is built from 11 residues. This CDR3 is CASGIAGEQYF. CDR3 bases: TGTGCCAGTGGGATCGCGGGCGAGCAGTACTTC.

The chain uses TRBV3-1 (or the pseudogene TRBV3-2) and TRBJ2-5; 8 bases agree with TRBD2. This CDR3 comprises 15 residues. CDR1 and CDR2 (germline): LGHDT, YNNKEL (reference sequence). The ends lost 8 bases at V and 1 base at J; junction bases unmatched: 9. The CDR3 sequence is CASRVLAESQETQYF. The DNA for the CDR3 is TGTGCCAGCCGTGTACTAGCGGAGAGCCAAGAGACCCAGTACTTC.

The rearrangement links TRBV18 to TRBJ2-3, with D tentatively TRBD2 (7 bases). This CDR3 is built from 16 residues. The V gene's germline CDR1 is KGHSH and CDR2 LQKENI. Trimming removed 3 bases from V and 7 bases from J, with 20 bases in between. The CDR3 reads CASSPLPGGSGYTQYF. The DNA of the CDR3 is TGTGCCAGCTCACCTCTCCCGGGGGGCTCCGGTTATACGCAGTATTTT.

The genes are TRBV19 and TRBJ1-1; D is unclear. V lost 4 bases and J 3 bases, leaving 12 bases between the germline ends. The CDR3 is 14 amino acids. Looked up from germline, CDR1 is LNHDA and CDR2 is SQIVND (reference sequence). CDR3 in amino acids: CASSKVARHTEAFF. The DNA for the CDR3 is TGTGCCAGTAGTAAGGTGGCCAGGCACACTGAAGCTTTCTTT.

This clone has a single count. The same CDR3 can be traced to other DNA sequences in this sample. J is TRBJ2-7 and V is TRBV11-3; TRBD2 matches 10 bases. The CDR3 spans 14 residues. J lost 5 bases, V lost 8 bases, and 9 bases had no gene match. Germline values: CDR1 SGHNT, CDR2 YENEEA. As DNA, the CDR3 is TGTGCCAGCGAAATCCTAGCGGGAGAGAACGAGCAGTACTTC. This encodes CASEILAGENEQYF.

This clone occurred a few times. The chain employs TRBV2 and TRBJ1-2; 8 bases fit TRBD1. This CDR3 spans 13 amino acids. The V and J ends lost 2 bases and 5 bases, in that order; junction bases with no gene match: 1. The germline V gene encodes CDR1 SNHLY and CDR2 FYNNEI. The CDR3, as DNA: TGTGCCAGCAGTGAAACAGGGGGGTATGGCTACACCTTC. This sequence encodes CASSETGGYGYTF.

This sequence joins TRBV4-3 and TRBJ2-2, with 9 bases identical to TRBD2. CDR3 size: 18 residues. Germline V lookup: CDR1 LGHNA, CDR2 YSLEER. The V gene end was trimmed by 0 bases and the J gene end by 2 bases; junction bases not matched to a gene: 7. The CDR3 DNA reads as TGCGCCAGCAGCCAAGAGGCGACTAGCGGTATTAACACCGGGGAGCTGTTTTTT. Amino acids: CASSQEATSGINTGELFF.

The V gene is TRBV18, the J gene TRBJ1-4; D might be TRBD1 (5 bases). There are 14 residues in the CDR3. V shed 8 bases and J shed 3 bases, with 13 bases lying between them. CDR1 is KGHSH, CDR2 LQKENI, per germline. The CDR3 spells CASTPREANEKLFF. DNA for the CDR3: TGTGCCAGCACCCCCAGGGAAGCTAATGAAAAACTGTTTTTT.

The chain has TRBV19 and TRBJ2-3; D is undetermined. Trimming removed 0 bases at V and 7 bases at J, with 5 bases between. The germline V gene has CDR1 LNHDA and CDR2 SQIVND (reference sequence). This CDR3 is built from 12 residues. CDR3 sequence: CASSIDSNTQYF. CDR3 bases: TGTGCCAGTAGTATAGACAGTAATACGCAGTATTTT.

CDR3 nucleotide sequence: TGTGCCAGCAACCGGGACAGAGCCTACAATGAGCAGTTCTTC. Its translation is CASNRDRAYNEQFF. V and J are TRBV7-2 and TRBJ2-1, with 7 bases identical to TRBD1. Germline CDR1 is SGHTA and CDR2 is FQGNSA. There are 14 residues in the CDR3. J lost 2 bases, V lost 7 bases, and 5 bases had no gene match.

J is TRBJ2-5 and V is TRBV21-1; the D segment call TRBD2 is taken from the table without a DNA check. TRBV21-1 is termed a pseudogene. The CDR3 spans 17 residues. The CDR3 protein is CASSPPEGWGFQETQYF. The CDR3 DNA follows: TGTGCCAGCAGCCCGCCGGAGGGGTGGGGGTTCCAAGAGACCCAGTACTTC.

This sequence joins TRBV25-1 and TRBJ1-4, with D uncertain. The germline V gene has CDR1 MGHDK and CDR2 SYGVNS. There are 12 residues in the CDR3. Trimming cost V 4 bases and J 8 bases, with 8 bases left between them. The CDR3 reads CASSAGTEKLFF. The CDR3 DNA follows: TGTGCCAGCAGTGCGGGTACGGAAAAACTGTTTTTT. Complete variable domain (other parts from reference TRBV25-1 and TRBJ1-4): EADIYQTPRYLVIGTGKKITLECSQTMGHDKMYWYQQDPGMELHLIHYSYGVNSTEKGDLSSESTVSRIRTEHFPLTLESARPSHTSQYLCASSAGTEKLFFGSGTQLSVL.

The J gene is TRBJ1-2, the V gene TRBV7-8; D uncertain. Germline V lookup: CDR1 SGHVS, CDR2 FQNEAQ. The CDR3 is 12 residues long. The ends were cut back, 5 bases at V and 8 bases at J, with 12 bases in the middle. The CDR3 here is CASSPQAGGYTF. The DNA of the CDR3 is TGTGCCAGCAGCCCCCAGGCGGGGGGCTACACCTTC.

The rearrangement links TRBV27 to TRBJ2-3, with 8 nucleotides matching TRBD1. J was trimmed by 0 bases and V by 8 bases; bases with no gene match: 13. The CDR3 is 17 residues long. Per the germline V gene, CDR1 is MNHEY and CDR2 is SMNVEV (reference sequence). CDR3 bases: TGTGCCAGCCGCGCCGGGGGACAGGCGAGAAGCACAGATACGCAGTATTTT. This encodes CASRAGGQARSTDTQYF.

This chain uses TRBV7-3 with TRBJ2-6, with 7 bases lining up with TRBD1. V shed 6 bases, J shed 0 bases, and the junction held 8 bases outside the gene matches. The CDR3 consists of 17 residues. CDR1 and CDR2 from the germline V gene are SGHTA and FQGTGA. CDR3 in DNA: TGTGCCAGCAGGTGGACAGGTTCAACCTCTGGGGCCAACGTCCTGACTTTC. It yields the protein CASRWTGSTSGANVLTF. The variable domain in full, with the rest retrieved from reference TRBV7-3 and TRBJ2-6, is GAGVSQTPSNKVTEKGKYVELRCDPISGHTALYWYRQSLGQGPEFLIYFQGTGAADDSGLPNDRFFAVRPEGSVSTLKIQRTERGDSAVYLCASRWTGSTSGANVLTFGAGSRLTVL.

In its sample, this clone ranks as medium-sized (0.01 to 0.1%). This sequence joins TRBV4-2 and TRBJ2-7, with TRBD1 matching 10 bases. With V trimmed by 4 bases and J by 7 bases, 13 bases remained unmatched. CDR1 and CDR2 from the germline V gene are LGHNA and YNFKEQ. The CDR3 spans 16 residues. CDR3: CASSPQDRQGAGEQYF. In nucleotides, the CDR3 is TGTGCCAGCAGCCCCCAAGACAGACAGGGGGCGGGTGAGCAGTACTTC.

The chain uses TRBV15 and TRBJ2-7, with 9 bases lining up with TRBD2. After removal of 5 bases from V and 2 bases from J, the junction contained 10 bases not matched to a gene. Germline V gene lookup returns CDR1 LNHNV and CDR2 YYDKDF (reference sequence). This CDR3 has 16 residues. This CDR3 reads CATSPSALAGTYEQYF. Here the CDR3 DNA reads TGTGCCACCAGCCCGTCTGCGCTAGCGGGGACCTACGAGCAGTACTTC.

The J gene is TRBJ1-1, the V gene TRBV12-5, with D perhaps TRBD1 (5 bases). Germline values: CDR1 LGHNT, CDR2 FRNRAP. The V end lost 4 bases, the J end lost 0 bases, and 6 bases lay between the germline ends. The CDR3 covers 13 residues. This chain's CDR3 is CASGWDLNTEAFF. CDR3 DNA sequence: TGTGCTAGTGGTTGGGACTTGAACACTGAAGCTTTCTTT.